This T cell receptor beta chain was found in a study of blood T cell repertoires in COVID-19. TCRdb's copy holds only in-frame clones and misses some; the assay was immunoSEQ multiplex PCR. The sample lists some 150,000 clones; around 85% were seen once. The sequencing input was peripheral blood. This TCR came from a man in his 60s who had recovered from COVID-19.

The CDR3, as DNA: TGTGCCAGCAGCTTTCGCGGCGGGAACACTGAAGCTTTCTTT. Protein: CASSFRGGNTEAFF. The rearrangement uses TRBV11-3 and TRBJ1-1; unclear D gene. The V gene lost 3 bases and the J gene lost 1 base, with 9 bases spanning the gap. This CDR3 comprises 14 residues. Germline CDR1 and CDR2: SGHNT and YENEEA.